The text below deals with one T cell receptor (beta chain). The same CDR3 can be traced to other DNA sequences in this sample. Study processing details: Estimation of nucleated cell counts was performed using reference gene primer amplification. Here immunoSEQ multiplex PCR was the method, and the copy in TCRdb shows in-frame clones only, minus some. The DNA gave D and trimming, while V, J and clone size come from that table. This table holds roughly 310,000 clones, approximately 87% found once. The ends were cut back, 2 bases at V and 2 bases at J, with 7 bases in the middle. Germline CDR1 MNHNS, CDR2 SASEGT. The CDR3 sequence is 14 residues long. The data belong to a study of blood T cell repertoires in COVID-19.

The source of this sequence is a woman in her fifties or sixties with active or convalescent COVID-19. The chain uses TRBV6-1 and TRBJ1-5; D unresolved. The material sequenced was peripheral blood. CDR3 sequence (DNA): TGTGCCAGCAGTGAATCAGGCGGCAATCAGCCCCAGCATTTT. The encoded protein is CASSESGGNQPQHF.